This T cell receptor beta chain derives from a study of CD8 T cells in Susac syndrome. Sequencing of TCR beta was performed on blood CD8+ and CD4+ T cells. FACS enriched CD8+ TEMRA cells, while bulk CD8+ and CD4+ were negatively isolated. With random hexamers, reverse transcription was performed on 0.5 to 1 ug of RNA. By means of immunoSEQ multiplex PCR, TCR beta CDR3 spanning 54 Vbeta and 13 Jbeta underwent amplification. TCRdb reanalysed the immunoSEQ multiplex PCR reads using MiXCR and keeps one entry per CDR3 protein. This sample yields 350,000 to 550,000 distinct CDR3 sequences, of which approximately 85% are seen a single time; roughly 0.11% belongs to the top ten. The CDR3 length is 14 residues. The V end lost 1 base, the J end lost 5 bases, and 9 bases lay between the germline ends. Germline assignment: CDR1 SGHVS and CDR2 FQNEAQ.

Source material: CD8+ T cells from PBMCs. The sequence was obtained from a human donor with multiple sclerosis. This chain connects TRBV7-8 to TRBJ1-5, with D unresolved. CDR3 bases: TGTGCCAGCAGCTTAGGGGCAGATTATCAGCCCCAGCATTTT. Its protein product is CASSLGADYQPQHF.